Below, 25 T cell receptor beta chains from the same sample are listed, as sequenced in a study of blood T cell repertoires in COVID-19. Sequenced by immunoSEQ multiplex PCR; TCRdb stores in-frame clones only, minus some. The table lists 200,000 to 250,000 clones, less than 90% of them singletons. The material sequenced was PBMCs or T cells enriched from blood (not recorded which). All receptors derive from a woman aged 30 to 39 who had recovered from COVID-19.

The chain has TRBV7-9 and TRBJ1-2; 7 bases map to TRBD1. This CDR3 comprises 16 residues. CDR1 is SEHNR, CDR2 FQNEAQ, per germline (reference sequence). The ends lost 3 bases at V and 6 bases at J; junction bases unmatched: 13. The CDR3 sequence: CASSFGTVLSGDGYTF. Written as DNA, the CDR3 is TGTGCCAGCAGCTTCGGGACAGTCTTATCCGGTGATGGCTACACCTTC.

The chain combines TRBV28 with TRBJ1-2, with 7 bases fitting TRBD1. The germline V gene encodes CDR1 MDHEN and CDR2 SYDVKM. The CDR3 covers 11 residues. The V and J ends lost 11 bases and 7 bases, in that order; junction bases with no gene match: 7. Here the CDR3 DNA reads TGTGCCGGCCAAGACAGGGCTGGCTACACCTTC. Protein product: CAGQDRAGYTF.

The V call is TRBV2, the J call TRBJ1-3; the D is unclear. CDR1 and CDR2 from the germline V gene are SNHLY and FYNNEI. V dropped 7 bases and J dropped 1 base, with 11 bases sitting between them. The CDR3 extends over 14 amino acids. CDR3 amino acids: CASTYTESGNTIYF. The CDR3 DNA reads as TGTGCCAGCACTTATACGGAGTCTGGAAACACCATATATTTT.

J is TRBJ2-2 and V is TRBV10-3; 7 nucleotides line up with TRBD1. Germline V lookup: CDR1 ENHRY, CDR2 SYGVKD. With 7 bases clipped from V and 3 bases from J, the junction kept 2 bases outside the gene matches. This CDR3 is built from 13 residues. DNA for the CDR3: TGTGCCATCAACGGACAGGACACCGGGGAGCTGTTTTTT. This codes for CAINGQDTGELFF.

This clone appeared once. The chain has TRBV7-6 and TRBJ2-7, with D tentatively TRBD2 (5 bases). The V and J ends lost 5 bases and 7 bases respectively, with 9 bases between them. Germline assignment: CDR1 SGHVS and CDR2 FNYEAQ. The CDR3 loop spans 11 amino acids. In DNA form, the CDR3 reads TGTGCCAGCAGCGACGGGGAGGAGCAGTACTTC. Translation: CASSDGEEQYF.

The V gene is TRBV9, the J gene TRBJ1-4, with 9 bases that match TRBD1. Germline V CDR1 and CDR2: SGDLS, YYNGEE. The CDR3 length is 15 residues. V was pared by 0 bases and J by 7 bases, with 4 bases of the junction left unmatched. CDR3 sequence (DNA): TGTGCCAGCAGCGTAGAGGTGACAGGGGGTGAAAAACTGTTTTTT. This codes for CASSVEVTGGEKLFF.

This clone was picked up one time. J is TRBJ1-1 and V is TRBV5-8; possible D gene TRBD1, 6 bases. Germline V gene lookup returns CDR1 SGHTS and CDR2 YDEGEE. The length of the CDR3 is 14 residues. The germline V and J ends were trimmed by 3 bases and 1 base, with 10 bases remaining between them. CDR3 residues: CASSSRDKNTEAFF. The CDR3 coding sequence is TGTGCCAGCAGCTCCCGGGACAAGAACACTGAAGCTTTCTTT.

As regards this clone: Mismatch with germline at one junction end may stem from a read error. This chain connects TRBV7-2 to TRBJ1-6; D unclear. CDR1 is SGHTA and CDR2 is FQGNSA in the germline V gene. The CDR3 covers 15 residues. CDR3 DNA: TGTGCCAGCAGCCTAGCCGCGGGCAGAGGCTCACCCCTCCACTTT. Translation gives CASSLAAGRGSPLHF.

This clone was picked up a small number of times. V and J are TRBV19 and TRBJ1-2; TRBD1 aligns across 8 bases. Per the germline V gene, CDR1 is LNHDA and CDR2 is SQIVND (reference sequence). This CDR3 is 13 amino acids long. Trimming cost V 8 bases and J 7 bases; bases outside gene matches: 9. The CDR3 protein is CASGEGRGLGYTF. In nucleotides, the CDR3 is TGTGCCAGTGGGGAGGGCAGGGGGCTTGGCTACACCTTC.

The V call is TRBV4-1, the J call TRBJ1-1; no definite D call. The CDR3 is 15 residues long. CDR1 is MGHRA, CDR2 YSYEKL, per germline. Trimming stripped 4 bases from V and 4 bases from J, with 16 bases between. The CDR3 coding sequence is TGCGCCAGCAGCCGCCAAATATCGGAGGGCACTGAAGCTTTCTTT. Amino acid sequence: CASSRQISEGTEAFF.

This clone has more than one count but fewer than ten. The rearrangement links TRBV18 to TRBJ1-2, with D tentatively TRBD1 (6 bases). Trimming cost V 2 bases and J 4 bases, with 17 bases left between them. Germline loops: CDR1 KGHSH, CDR2 LQKENI. The CDR3 length is 16 residues. CDR3 nucleotides: TGTGCCAGCTCACCAGGGCAGGGGATGACCACCTATGGCTACACCTTC. Translated, it gives CASSPGQGMTTYGYTF. The whole variable domain, filled in from reference TRBV18 and TRBJ1-2, reads NAGVMQNPRHLVRRRGQEARLRCSPMKGHSHVYWYRQLPEEGLKFMVYLQKENIIDESGMPKERFSAEFPKEGPSILRIQQVVRGDSAAYFCASSPGQGMTTYGYTFGSGTRLTVV.

The genes are TRBV6-5 and TRBJ1-1, with unresolved D. This CDR3 has 13 amino acids. Between the trimmed V and J ends, which lost 0 bases and 7 bases, there was a span of 9 bases. CDR1 is MNHEY, CDR2 SVGAGI, per germline. CDR3 DNA: TGTGCCAGCAGTTACTCGAACCCAGGTGAAGCTTTCTTT. This translates into CASSYSNPGEAFF.

This chain uses TRBV5-4 with TRBJ2-2, with a weak D call TRBD1 (6 bases). Germline CDR1 and CDR2: SGHNT and YYREEE (reference sequence). The CDR3 length is 15 residues. The ends were cut back, 2 bases at V and 1 base at J, with 9 bases in the middle. Written as DNA, the CDR3 is TGTGCCAGCAGCTTACCGACAGGGAACACCGGGGAGCTGTTTTTT. It yields the protein CASSLPTGNTGELFF.

The chain recombines TRBV6-2 or TRBV6-3 with TRBJ1-2; D gene uncertain. From germline, CDR1 is MNHEY and CDR2 SVGEGT. Trimming took off 6 bases at V and 2 bases at J, with 10 bases between the two ends. The CDR3 runs to 13 residues. The CDR3 region has the DNA TGTGCCAGCAGCCAAACAATAAACTATGGCTACACCTTC. Encoded protein: CASSQTINYGYTF.

The J gene is TRBJ1-5, the V gene TRBV9; 7 nucleotides match TRBD1. Germline CDR1 reads SGDLS; CDR2 reads YYNGEE. V lost 4 bases, J lost 5 bases, and 6 bases stayed unmatched. The CDR3 runs 14 residues. CDR3 DNA sequence: TGTGCCAGCAGCTCCCGGGACAGTCATCAGCCCCAGCATTTT. It yields the protein CASSSRDSHQPQHF. The full variable domain, completed using reference TRBV9 and TRBJ1-5, is DSGVTQTPKHLITATGQRVTLRCSPRSGDLSVYWYQQSLDQGLQFLIQYYNGEERAKGNILERFSAQQFPDLHSELNLSSLELGDSALYFCASSSRDSHQPQHFGDGTRLSIL.

The V gene is TRBV7-2, the J gene TRBJ2-7, with 12 bases lining up with TRBD2. This CDR3 has 17 residues. Germline loops: CDR1 SGHTA, CDR2 FQGNSA. The junction had 8 bases not matched to a gene; V was cut back by 5 bases and J by 0 bases. This CDR3 reads CASSPGLAGYISYEQYF. The CDR3 DNA sequence: TGTGCCAGCAGCCCCGGACTAGCGGGGTATATCTCCTACGAGCAGTACTTC. The full variable domain, its missing parts supplied by reference TRBV7-2 and TRBJ2-7, is GAGVSQSPSNKVTEKGKDVELRCDPISGHTALYWYRQSLGQGLEFLIYFQGNSAPDKSGLPSDRFSAERTGGSVSTLTIQRTQQEDSAVYLCASSPGLAGYISYEQYFGPGTRLTVT.

V is TRBV18 and J is TRBJ2-4; TRBD2 matches at 13 bases. The CDR3 spans 17 residues. V dropped 3 bases and J dropped 1; count of bases not matched to a gene: 3. Germline V lookup: CDR1 KGHSH, CDR2 LQKENI. This chain's CDR3 is CASSPTSGGLAKNIQYF. CDR3 nucleotides: TGTGCCAGCTCACCGACTAGCGGGGGGTTGGCCAAAAACATTCAGTACTTC. The whole variable domain, filled in from reference TRBV18 and TRBJ2-4, reads NAGVMQNPRHLVRRRGQEARLRCSPMKGHSHVYWYRQLPEEGLKFMVYLQKENIIDESGMPKERFSAEFPKEGPSILRIQQVVRGDSAAYFCASSPTSGGLAKNIQYFGAGTRLSVL.

The rearrangement joins TRBV19 to TRBJ2-3; 9 nucleotides align to TRBD1. Losses at the gene ends were 3 bases for V and 5 bases for J; bases not matched to a gene: 6. The CDR3 spans 15 residues. Germline assignment: CDR1 LNHDA and CDR2 SQIVND (reference sequence). For the CDR3, the DNA is TGTGCCAGTAGTATCTCCGGGACAGGGATAGATACGCAGTATTTT. Translating gives CASSISGTGIDTQYF.

The chain is built from TRBV6-5 and TRBJ1-2, with D possibly TRBD1 on 5 matching bases. The germline V gene has CDR1 MNHEY and CDR2 SVGAGI. This CDR3 contains 14 residues. Trimming cost V 5 bases and J 4 bases, with 14 bases left between them. DNA of the CDR3: TGTGCCAGCAGTCCCCGGGACTCGGCCTATGGCTACACCTTC. It is translated as CASSPRDSAYGYTF.

The CDR3 here is CASSADRFGGNEQFF. The CDR3 region has the DNA TGTGCCAGCAGCGCCGACAGGTTTGGGGGAAATGAGCAGTTCTTC. This chain joins TRBV9 and TRBJ2-1; D is perhaps TRBD1 (6 bases). CDR1 SGDLS and CDR2 YYNGEE come from the germline V gene. The CDR3 extends over 15 amino acids. The V gene lost 3 bases and the J gene lost 7 bases, with 17 bases spanning the gap.

V is TRBV6-6 and J is TRBJ2-2; 8 positions agree with TRBD2. Unmatched junction bases numbered 11, after V lost 6 bases and J lost 5 bases. Germline CDR1 is MNHNY and CDR2 is SVGAGI (reference sequence). The CDR3 extends over 16 amino acids. The CDR3 DNA reads TGTGCCAGCAGCCGACTCGGGGGGGCCGGAACCGGGGAGCTGTTTTTT. The encoded protein is CASSRLGGAGTGELFF.

This chain uses TRBV7-6 with TRBJ1-2, with TRBD1 as a possible D gene (5 bases). The CDR3 loop spans 13 amino acids. Germline V gives CDR1 SGHVS, CDR2 FNYEAQ. Trimming took 1 base from V and 3 from J, leaving 6 bases between them. The CDR3 sequence: CASSLGGDYGYTF. The CDR3 coding sequence is TGTGCCAGCAGCTTAGGGGGCGACTATGGCTACACCTTC.

This chain connects TRBV3-1 (or the pseudogene TRBV3-2) to TRBJ2-7; a possible D gene is TRBD2 (5 bases). CDR1 and CDR2 from the germline V gene are LGHDT and YNNKEL (reference sequence). V lost 1 base, J lost 3 bases, and 10 bases lay in between. The CDR3 loop spans 14 amino acids. CDR3 residues: CASSQVDGGYEQYF. CDR3 bases: TGTGCCAGCAGCCAAGTGGACGGAGGCTACGAGCAGTACTTC.

The rearrangement links TRBV10-3 to TRBJ1-4; D not certain. Germline V gene data show CDR1 as ENHRY and CDR2 as SYGVKD. Trimming stripped 3 bases from V and 6 bases from J, with 11 bases between. The CDR3 covers 14 residues. The CDR3: CAISEKRGYEKLFF. The CDR3 coding sequence is TGTGCCATCAGTGAAAAGAGAGGATATGAAAAACTGTTTTTT.

The CDR3: CASSSGGTVYF. DNA of the CDR3: TGTGCCAGCAGCTCCGGAGGGACCGTGTATTTT. This chain uses TRBV7-9 with TRBJ2-3; weak D call: TRBD2 (6 bases). The V gene lost 4 bases and the J gene lost 14 bases, with 13 bases spanning the gap. CDR1 and CDR2 (germline): SEHNR, FQNEAQ (reference sequence). The CDR3 extends over 11 amino acids.